This is a list of T cell receptor beta chains from one sample in a study of blood T cell repertoires in COVID-19. The table came from immunoSEQ multiplex PCR; TCRdb's copy has only in-frame clones and leaves some out. Of 190,000 or so clones listed, around 87% are singletons. Sequencing was done on a sample of peripheral blood. The origin of the receptors is a middle-aged man with active or convalescent COVID-19. Each CDR3 is given with its conserved first and last residue. D genes are given only for firm matches. Only some rows state a clone size, as once, few, many or a class for expanded clones.

>TRBV6-6|-|-|TRBJ1-3
TGTGCCAGCAGTTACTCTGGGGAGTCCTCTGGAAACACCATATATTTT
CASSYSGESSGNTIYF
>TRBV9|-|-|TRBJ2-3
TGTGCCAGCAGCGTAGGGTGGACTAGGGGGACAGATACGCAGTATTTT
CASSVGWTRGTDTQYF
>TRBV29-1|TRBD1|-|TRBJ1-1
TGCAGCGGTCAGGATTACGACAGGGGTTTCTTT
CSGQDYDRGFF
>TRBV28|-|few|TRBJ2-2
TGTGCCAGCAGTTTAGCGGGGGCGTACACCGGGGAGCTGTTTTTT
CASSLAGAYTGELFF
>TRBV9|-|-|TRBJ2-3
TGTGCCAGCAGCGTATTCGGGACAGATACGCAGTATTTT
CASSVFGTDTQYF
>TRBV6-5|TRBD1|-|TRBJ1-2
TGTGCCAGCAGGGGGACAGGGGGGAGCTATGGCTACACCTTC
CASRGTGGSYGYTF
>TRBV28|-|-|TRBJ2-7
TGTGCCAGCAGTTCAGCGACAGCCTACGAGCAGTACTTC
CASSSATAYEQYF
>TRBV19|-|-|TRBJ2-3
TGTGCCAGTAAGTCGCGCGGGGGCACAGATACGCAGTATTTT
CASKSRGGTDTQYF
>TRBV6-5|-|-|TRBJ1-5
TGTGCCAGTTATCGCGGGGGGAGGGGGGATCAGCCCCAGCATTTT
CASYRGGRGDQPQHF
>TRBV28|-|few|TRBJ2-2
TGTGCCATCAGGAGCCAGGGTTCCGGGGAGCTGTTTTTT
CAIRSQGSGELFF
>TRBV6-1|-|-|TRBJ1-2
TGTGCCAGCAGTGAAGATGGGGAGACTAACTATGGCTACACCTTC
CASSEDGETNYGYTF
>TRBV5-4|-|-|TRBJ2-7
TGTGCCAGCAGCCACGGGACAACCTACGAGCAGTACTTC
CASSHGTTYEQYF
>TRBV14|-|-|TRBJ2-3
TGTGCCAGCAGCCATATCGGAGCAGATACGCAGTATTTT
CASSHIGADTQYF
>TRBV28|TRBD2|-|TRBJ2-5
TGTGCCAGCATTCTAGCGGGGGGCGAGACCCAGTACTTC
CASILAGGETQYF
>TRBV5-4|-|-|TRBJ2-3
TGTGCCAGCAGCTTGGGGGCCGGGGTCACGATGTCAGATACGCAGTATTTT
CASSLGAGVTMSDTQYF
>TRBV29-1|-|-|TRBJ2-3
TGCAGCGTCGCCCTCGGTTCAGATACGCAGTATTTT
CSVALGSDTQYF
>TRBV3-1/TRBV3-2|-|-|TRBJ1-1
TGTGCCAGCAGCCAAGGGGGGCAGTACACTGAAGCTTTCTTT
CASSQGGQYTEAFF
>TRBV7-8|-|-|TRBJ2-7
TGTGCCAGCAGCGAAAGCGTGAGGAACTACGAGCAGTACTTC
CASSESVRNYEQYF
>TRBV27|-|-|TRBJ1-1
TGTGCCAGCAGTCGGACAGCATGGAACACTGAAGCTTTCTTT
CASSRTAWNTEAFF
>TRBV19|TRBD2|-|TRBJ2-1
TGTGCCAGTAGTTGGACTAGCGGGGGGGCGGATGAGCAGTTCTTC
CASSWTSGGADEQFF